These T cell receptor beta chains were read from a single sample in a study of CD8 T cells in ankylosing spondylitis. TCRdb passed the 5' RACE reads through MiXCR, listing each CDR3 protein once. The table lists about 260,000 distinct CDR3 sequences, roughly 20% of them singletons. The sequencing sample was made of blood, either unsorted or a sorted T cell fraction (not recorded which). These receptors were collected from a male donor with ankylosing spondylitis or in good health (not recorded which). CDR3s include the opening cysteine and the closing phenylalanine or tryptophan. A D gene is named only where the DNA matches it firmly. Size tells how often a clone was seen (once, few, many) or the class of an expanded clone, and some rows leave it out.

.,TRBJ2-2,.,TRBV12-3/TRBV12-4,CASSFTSAGRTGELFF,TGTGCCAGCAGTTTTACATCGGCAGGGAGGACCGGGGAGCTGTTTTTT
.,TRBJ1-6,few,TRBV20-1,CSASGSVALHF,TGCAGTGCTAGCGGGTCAGTGGCCCTCCACTTT
TRBD1,TRBJ2-2,few,TRBV6-1,CASSMGQTARELFF,TGTGCCAGCAGTATGGGACAGACTGCGCGGGAGCTGTTTTTT
.,TRBJ2-5,few,TRBV3-1,CASSQVSGSSQETQYF,TGTGCCAGCAGCCAAGTGTCGGGCAGCTCCCAAGAGACCCAGTACTTC
.,TRBJ1-6,.,TRBV5-1,CASSPAGGAVYNSPLHF,TGCGCCAGCAGCCCCGCCGGAGGGGCGGTCTATAATTCACCCCTCCACTTT
TRBD2,TRBJ2-1,.,TRBV5-1,CASRLAGSTYNEQFF,TGCGCCAGCAGGTTAGCGGGGTCCACCTACAATGAGCAGTTCTTC
.,TRBJ2-3,.,TRBV30,CAWSQGRVFNQPQYF,TGTGCCTGGAGTCAGGGCAGGGTATTCAATCAGCCCCAGTATTTT
.,TRBJ2-3,few,TRBV24-1,CATSGGNVADTQYF,TGTGCCACCAGTGGCGGGAACGTCGCAGATACGCAGTATTTT
TRBD2,TRBJ2-1,few,TRBV10-1,CASSESVTSGRVSYNEQFF,TGCGCCAGCAGTGAGTCTGTGACTAGCGGGAGGGTGTCCTACAATGAGCAGTTCTTC
.,TRBJ2-2,many,TRBV12-3/TRBV12-4,CASTGLGGTGELFF,TGTGCCAGCACCGGGCTCGGGGGCACCGGGGAGCTGTTTTTT
TRBD1,TRBJ2-1,few,TRBV11-1,CASRYGTGAYNEQFF,TGTGCCAGCAGATACGGGACAGGGGCGTACAATGAGCAGTTCTTC
TRBD2,TRBJ2-1,few,TRBV12-3/TRBV12-4,CASSGPERGVVDEQFF,TGTGCCAGCAGTGGTCCGGAGCGGGGGGTTGTGGATGAGCAGTTCTTC
.,TRBJ2-2,.,TRBV12-3/TRBV12-4,CASRSTDTNTGELFF,TGTGCCAGCAGGTCAACTGATACGAACACCGGGGAGCTGTTTTTT
.,TRBJ1-2,.,TRBV20-1,CSASPGRGYGYTF,TGCAGTGCCAGTCCAGGTCGGGGCTATGGCTACACCTTC
TRBD2,TRBJ2-3,.,TRBV20-1,CSARDVLAGGTDTQYF,TGCAGTGCTAGAGATGTACTAGCGGGGGGAACAGATACGCAGTATTTT
.,TRBJ2-3,few,TRBV3-1,CASSQDFGLLGGLDTQYF,TGTGCCAGCAGCCAAGATTTTGGACTCCTAGGAGGCCTAGATACGCAGTATTTT
.,TRBJ2-1,few,TRBV6-1,CASLSSRALGNEQFF,TGTGCCAGCCTATCGAGCCGGGCCCTTGGGAATGAGCAGTTCTTC
.,TRBJ2-2,few,TRBV27,CASSRPSVGELFF,TGTGCCAGCAGTCGTCCTAGCGTCGGGGAGCTGTTTTTT
.,TRBJ1-2,many,TRBV5-6,CASSPQGGFYGYTF,TGTGCCAGCAGCCCTCAGGGAGGATTCTATGGCTACACCTTC
.,TRBJ2-2,.,TRBV12-3/TRBV12-4,CASSRLGGTGELFF,TGTGCCAGCAGTAGGCTAGGGGGAACCGGGGAGCTGTTTTTT
TRBD1,TRBJ1-2,few,TRBV18,CASSLAGTGSGYTF,TGTGCCAGCTCACTGGCCGGGACAGGGAGTGGCTACACCTTC
.,TRBJ2-5,.,TRBV20-1,CSARDGQETQYF,TGCAGTGCTAGGGACGGACAAGAGACCCAGTACTTC
.,TRBJ2-5,.,TRBV6-5,CASSFAWGRGETQYF,TGTGCCAGCAGTTTTGCCTGGGGGCGCGGCGAGACCCAGTACTTC